The clone carrying this T cell receptor beta chain was detected once. TCRdb's table, derived via immunoSEQ multiplex PCR, lists solely in-frame clones and lacks some. The sample includes some 180,000 clones, 86% of them seen just once. The sample belongs to a study of blood T cell repertoires in COVID-19. Turning to the study itself: Samples taken during acute and convalescent COVID-19 were collected in the United States, Italy and Spain. PBMCs, B-cell-depleted T cells, or T cells were the source of the cDNA or gDNA that made up the material.

Cohort allocation depended upon clinical history that participants reported. The receptor was derived from a middle-aged woman in a cohort exposed to, infected with or recovered from COVID-19 (not recorded which). The sample was PBMCs or T cells enriched from blood (not recorded which).

The CDR3 DNA reads TGTGCCACCGGACAGGGGAACACTGAAGCTTTCTTT. Translation gives CATGQGNTEAFF. The chain couples TRBV19 to TRBJ1-1, with 8 nucleotides matching TRBD1. CDR3 length: 12 residues. Trimming cost V 10 bases and J 1 base; bases outside gene matches: 2. Germline V gene lookup returns CDR1 LNHDA and CDR2 SQIVND (reference sequence).